Below are 32 T cell receptor beta chains sequenced from a single sample in a study of CD4 T cells in relation to SARS-CoV-2 and coronaviruses. The unexposed donors gave CD4+ T cells in about 2011-2018, prior to COVID-19. TCRdb keeps only in-frame clones here, not all; method: immunoSEQ multiplex PCR. The sample shows about 60,000 clones, about 94% of them seen only once. Sequencing was performed on naive CD4+ T cells from PBMCs. Subset described: naive CD4+ T cells isolated by negative enrichment. Every receptor here comes from a human donor in good health.

This chain links TRBV29-1 with TRBJ2-6, with 8 bases identical to TRBD1. The germline CDR1 and CDR2 sequences are SQVTM and ANQGSEA. V gave up 6 bases and J gave up 2 bases; unmatched junction bases: 6. The CDR3 loop spans 15 amino acids. The DNA for the CDR3 is TGCAGCGTCCGACAGGGGAAGGCTGGGGCCAACGTCCTGACTTTC. It translates to CSVRQGKAGANVLTF. The full variable domain, completed using reference TRBV29-1 and TRBJ2-6, is SAVISQKPSRDICQRGTSLTIQCQVDSQVTMMFWYRQQPGQSLTLIATANQGSEATYESGFVIDKFPISRPNLTFSTLTVSNMSPEDSSIYLCSVRQGKAGANVLTFGAGSRLTVL.

The chain is built from TRBV6-5 and TRBJ2-7; 7 positions agree with TRBD1. The CDR3 totals 15 residues. Unmatched junction bases numbered 11, after V lost 6 bases and J lost 3 bases. Germline loops: CDR1 MNHEY, CDR2 SVGAGI. As DNA, the CDR3 is TGTGCCAGCAGCGAGATGGACAGGTACGTCTACGAGCAGTACTTC. Its protein product is CASSEMDRYVYEQYF.

The rearrangement uses TRBV7-2 and TRBJ2-2; D is perhaps TRBD1 (6 bases). Germline-derived CDR1 and CDR2 are SGHTA and FQGNSA. The CDR3 loop spans 18 amino acids. Trimming took off 1 base at V and 0 bases at J, with 15 bases between the two ends. CDR3 DNA sequence: TGTGCCAGCAGCTTAGGACTCGGTGGGGGCACGAACACCGGGGAGCTGTTTTTT. This gives the protein CASSLGLGGGTNTGELFF.

The genes are TRBV28 and TRBJ2-5; D gene uncertain. This CDR3 is built from 13 residues. Trimming pared 9 bases from V and 6 bases from J, leaving 17 bases between. Germline CDR1 reads MDHEN; CDR2 reads SYDVKM. The CDR3, as DNA: TGTGCCAGTGGCGGCCTCCCCGTTCAGACCCAGTACTTC. Translated: CASGGLPVQTQYF. Complete variable domain (other parts from reference TRBV28 and TRBJ2-5): DVKVTQSSRYLVKRTGEKVFLECVQDMDHENMFWYRQDPGLGLRLIYFSYDVKMKEKGDIPEGYSVSREKKERFSLILESASTNQTSMYLCASGGLPVQTQYFGPGTRLLVL.

The CDR3 coding sequence is TGCGCCAGCAGGCTTACAGGGGGCAGGGACACCGGGGAGCTGTTTTTT. Translated, it gives CASRLTGGRDTGELFF. The chain is built from TRBV10-2 and TRBJ2-2; 9 nucleotides match TRBD1. The CDR3 sequence is 16 residues long. The V gene's germline CDR1 is WSHSY and CDR2 SAAADI. V was clipped by 6 bases and J by 3 bases; unmatched bases: 8.

This clone came up once. The rearrangement joins TRBV27 to TRBJ2-3; D is undetermined. V lost 10 bases and J lost 0, with 17 bases in between. Germline V gene sequence: CDR1 MNHEY, CDR2 SMNVEV (reference sequence). The CDR3 sequence is 15 residues long. In DNA, the CDR3 is TGTGCCACCGGCAAATTTTTGTCTAGCACAGATACGCAGTATTTT. Its protein is CATGKFLSSTDTQYF.

The rearrangement links TRBV9 to TRBJ1-1; tentatively, D is TRBD1 (6 bases). Germline V lookup: CDR1 SGDLS, CDR2 YYNGEE. The V gene lost 3 bases and the J gene lost 0 bases, with 18 bases spanning the gap. The CDR3 covers 17 residues. The CDR3 loop reads CASSAPTGLSMNTEAFF. Here the CDR3 DNA reads TGTGCCAGCAGCGCCCCGACAGGCCTTAGCATGAACACTGAAGCTTTCTTT.

Notes on this clone: One end of the junction fails to match germline, which may point to a read error. The rearrangement uses TRBV24-1 and TRBJ2-7; no definite D call. CDR1 and CDR2 from the germline V gene are KGHDR and SFDVKD. The CDR3 totals 12 residues. The CDR3 sequence is CATIRNRHEQYF. In DNA form, the CDR3 reads TGTGCCACCATTAGGAACCGGCACGAACAGTACTTC.

The rearrangement joins TRBV18 to TRBJ1-2; 7 bases match TRBD1. Germline CDR1 reads KGHSH; CDR2 reads LQKENI. The CDR3 has 13 residues. V gave up 6 bases and J gave up 6 bases; unmatched junction bases: 7. CDR3 in DNA: TGTGCCAGCTCCTCTGACAGGGAACATGGCTACACCTTC. Translated, it gives CASSSDREHGYTF.

This clone was counted a single time. The rearrangement links TRBV27 to TRBJ2-5, with a tentative D call TRBD2 (6 bases). Per germline, CDR1 MNHEY and CDR2 SMNVEV (reference sequence). This CDR3 contains 16 residues. The germline V and J ends were trimmed by 5 bases and 5 bases, with 21 bases remaining between them. The CDR3 loop is CASSPLGGGLSETQYF. As DNA, the CDR3 is TGTGCCAGCAGTCCACTGGGAGGTGGGCTCTCTGAGACCCAGTACTTC.

The CDR3: CASTRTSGYNEQFF. The DNA for the CDR3 is TGCGCCAGCACCAGGACTAGCGGGTACAATGAGCAGTTCTTC. The chain has TRBV5-1 and TRBJ2-1, with TRBD2 matching 11 bases. The V gene's germline CDR1 is SGHRS and CDR2 YFSETQ. The CDR3 covers 14 residues. V lost 6 bases to trimming and J lost 4 bases; unmatched junction nucleotides: 3.

This clone was observed a handful of times. The chain combines TRBV3-1 (or the pseudogene TRBV3-2) with TRBJ1-5, with TRBD1 matching over 9 bases. Trimming at V came to 4 bases and at J to 5 bases, leaving 6 bases not matched to a gene. The length of the CDR3 is 15 residues. The germline V gene has CDR1 LGHDT and CDR2 YNNKEL (reference sequence). CDR3 region: CASSRGTGSDQPQHF. CDR3 DNA sequence: TGTGCCAGCAGCCGGGGGACAGGGTCGGATCAGCCCCAGCATTTT.

This chain joins TRBV15 and TRBJ2-5; D not resolved. Deletions cut 0 bases from V and 0 bases from J, with 8 bases between. The germline V gene has CDR1 LNHNV and CDR2 YYDKDF (reference sequence). The CDR3 runs to 15 residues. CDR3 nucleotide sequence: TGTGCCACCAGCAGAGATTCGTCGTACCAAGAGACCCAGTACTTC. It yields the protein CATSRDSSYQETQYF.

The chain uses TRBV6-5 and TRBJ2-4, with 11 nucleotides matching TRBD1. Unmatched junction bases numbered 5, after V lost 4 bases and J lost 9 bases. The CDR3 spans 14 residues. CDR1 is MNHEY and CDR2 is SVGAGI in the germline V gene. CDR3 sequence reads: CASSSGQGVGIQYF. In DNA, the CDR3 is TGTGCCAGCAGTTCGGGACAGGGGGTCGGCATTCAGTACTTC.

This clone was counted once. V usage is TRBV28 and J usage is TRBJ1-5; TRBD1 might be the D (5 bases). V was pared by 8 bases and J by 0 bases, with 14 bases between. The CDR3 is 15 residues long. From germline, CDR1 is MDHEN and CDR2 SYDVKM. CDR3 amino acids: CASGLEGSSNQPQHF. CDR3 bases: TGTGCCAGCGGCCTTGAGGGGAGTAGCAATCAGCCCCAGCATTTT.

This CDR3 reads CASSPSTGTGELFF. The CDR3 DNA follows: TGTGCCAGCTCACCTTCTACCGGCACCGGGGAGCTGTTTTTT. This rearrangement joins TRBV18 to TRBJ2-2; D gene unclear. The CDR3 length is 14 residues. Germline CDR1 and CDR2: KGHSH and LQKENI. With 3 bases removed from V and 4 bases from J, the gap between germline ends came to 9 bases. Looking up the rest from reference TRBV18 and TRBJ2-2 gives the full variable domain: NAGVMQNPRHLVRRRGQEARLRCSPMKGHSHVYWYRQLPEEGLKFMVYLQKENIIDESGMPKERFSAEFPKEGPSILRIQQVVRGDSAAYFCASSPSTGTGELFFGEGSRLTVL.

The chain has TRBV19 and TRBJ2-5, with 11 bases that match TRBD2. CDR3 length: 15 amino acids. V dropped 5 bases and J dropped 4; count of bases not matched to a gene: 6. Looked up from germline, CDR1 is LNHDA and CDR2 is SQIVND (reference sequence). The CDR3 DNA sequence: TGTGCCAGTAGTCAGGGAGGACTAGCGGGAGAGACCCAGTACTTC. This sequence encodes CASSQGGLAGETQYF.

The chain links TRBV25-1 to TRBJ2-3; D call uncertain. Germline values: CDR1 MGHDK, CDR2 SYGVNS. Trimming pared 3 bases from V and 2 bases from J, leaving 12 bases between. The CDR3 runs 15 residues. The CDR3 here is CASSERQPLTDTQYF. The CDR3 DNA reads TGTGCCAGCAGTGAGAGGCAGCCACTCACAGATACGCAGTATTTT. The full variable domain, completed using reference TRBV25-1 and TRBJ2-3, is EADIYQTPRYLVIGTGKKITLECSQTMGHDKMYWYQQDPGMELHLIHYSYGVNSTEKGDLSSESTVSRIRTEHFPLTLESARPSHTSQYLCASSERQPLTDTQYFGPGTRLTVL.

V gene TRBV27 combines with J gene TRBJ2-3, with TRBD2 matching 14 bases. The CDR3 spans 17 residues. CDR1 is MNHEY, CDR2 SMNVEV, per germline (reference sequence). V was clipped by 5 bases and J by 0 bases; unmatched bases: 4. Here the CDR3 reads CASSMTSGRASTDTQYF. Here the CDR3 DNA reads TGTGCCAGCAGTATGACTAGCGGGAGGGCTAGCACAGATACGCAGTATTTT.

The rearrangement uses TRBV7-3 and TRBJ2-7; D call uncertain. Germline V CDR1 and CDR2: SGHTA, FQGTGA. The CDR3 extends over 11 amino acids. The V end was cut by 5 bases, the J end by 4 bases, with 6 bases between. The CDR3, as DNA: TGTGCCAGCAGCCGATCATACGAGCAGTACTTC. It yields the protein CASSRSYEQYF.

The genes are TRBV6-5 and TRBJ1-1; perhaps TRBD1 as D (6 bases). The CDR3 has 16 amino acids. The germline gives CDR1 MNHEY, CDR2 SVGAGI. With 0 bases removed from V and 5 bases from J, the gap between germline ends came to 16 bases. CDR3 DNA sequence: TGTGCCAGCAGTTACTCGACCGGGGGCGGTCGAACTGAAGCTTTCTTT. It is translated as CASSYSTGGGRTEAFF.

The chain uses TRBV3-1 (or the pseudogene TRBV3-2) and TRBJ1-5; no reliable D call. The CDR3 spans 13 residues. V lost 1 base, J lost 7 bases, and 8 bases lay in between. Germline V gives CDR1 LGHDT, CDR2 YNNKEL (reference sequence). CDR3 loop: CASSQGSLQPQHF. In DNA, the CDR3 is TGTGCCAGCAGCCAAGGCTCCCTGCAGCCCCAGCATTTT.

The V gene is TRBV11-2, the J gene TRBJ2-1; D remains unclear. The V end was cut by 3 bases, the J end by 6 bases, with 3 bases between. The length of the CDR3 is 11 residues. Per germline, CDR1 SGHAT and CDR2 FQNNGV. The CDR3, as DNA: TGTGCCAGCAGCTTGGCCAATGAGCAGTTCTTC. As protein: CASSLANEQFF.

The CDR3 nucleotides are TGTGCCAGCAGCCAAGACTCCGGGAATCAGCCCCAGCATTTT. Encoded protein: CASSQDSGNQPQHF. This chain uses TRBV3-1 (or the pseudogene TRBV3-2) with TRBJ1-5; no clear D. Per germline, CDR1 LGHDT and CDR2 YNNKEL (reference sequence). V was pared by 0 bases and J by 4 bases, with 7 bases between. CDR3 length equals 14 residues.

The rearrangement links TRBV2 to TRBJ2-1; 10 bases are a match to TRBD2. V shed 4 bases, J shed 4 bases, and the junction held 7 bases outside the gene matches. This CDR3 contains 16 residues. Germline CDR1 is SNHLY and CDR2 is FYNNEI. The CDR3 region has the DNA TGTGCCAGCAGTGTTGCGTGGACTAGCGGATACAATGAGCAGTTCTTC. The encoded protein is CASSVAWTSGYNEQFF.

V gene TRBV11-2 combines with J gene TRBJ2-3; D is undetermined. Trimming shortened V by 2 bases and J by 0 bases, and 12 bases separated the two germline ends. Germline loops: CDR1 SGHAT, CDR2 FQNNGV. The length of the CDR3 is 16 residues. The CDR3 sequence is CASSLRVGPSTDTQYF. In nucleotides, the CDR3 is TGTGCCAGCAGCTTAAGGGTAGGCCCTAGCACAGATACGCAGTATTTT.

This clone was detected only once. The gene calls are TRBV18 and TRBJ2-7, with D hard to call. Germline lookup yields CDR1 KGHSH and CDR2 LQKENI. V was cut by 0 bases and J by 3 bases, with 9 bases left in between. This CDR3 comprises 14 residues. CDR3 coding DNA: TGTGCCAGCTCACCACCGTACAGTCTCTACGAGCAGTACTTC. This codes for CASSPPYSLYEQYF.

The gene calls are TRBV24-1 and TRBJ2-3; D unclear. The V end was cut by 2 bases, the J end by 6 bases, with 8 bases between. The CDR3 covers 13 residues. Germline CDR1 KGHDR, CDR2 SFDVKD. The CDR3 loop is CATSDSRSDTQYF. The DNA of the CDR3 is TGTGCCACCAGTGATTCCCGATCCGATACGCAGTATTTT.

The V and J genes are TRBV5-4 and TRBJ1-5; TRBD1 might be the D (6 bases). The CDR3 totals 15 residues. The germline V gene encodes CDR1 SGHNT and CDR2 YYREEE (reference sequence). Trimming removed 0 bases from V and 3 bases from J, with 10 bases in between. The DNA for the CDR3 is TGTGCCAGCAGCTTGGGAGGGACATCCAATCAGCCCCAGCATTTT. Translated: CASSLGGTSNQPQHF.

This sequence joins TRBV5-1 and TRBJ2-7; no definite D call. CDR1 SGHRS and CDR2 YFSETQ come from the germline V gene. The CDR3 totals 15 residues. The V and J ends lost 5 bases and 2 bases respectively, with 17 bases between them. The CDR3: CASSHSGGGTYEQYF. For the CDR3, the DNA is TGCGCCAGCAGTCACAGTGGTGGCGGTACCTACGAGCAGTACTTC.

This rearrangement joins TRBV30 to TRBJ1-5; D is possibly TRBD1 (5 bases). With 5 bases removed from V and 0 bases from J, the gap between germline ends came to 14 bases. The CDR3 totals 15 residues. In germline, CDR1 is GTSNPN, CDR2 SVGIG (reference sequence). CDR3 in amino acids: CAWGARGASNQPQHF. CDR3 nucleotides: TGTGCCTGGGGGGCCCGGGGCGCTAGCAATCAGCCCCAGCATTTT.

Concerning this clone: Other nucleotide sequences from this sample produce the same CDR3. The CDR3 nucleotides read TGCGCCAGCAGCTTAGACGGCTCCTACGAGCAGTACTTC. Encoded protein: CASSLDGSYEQYF. The V gene is TRBV5-1, the J gene TRBJ2-7; D is uncertain. The CDR3 spans 13 residues. V was shortened by 2 bases and J by 0 bases, with 6 bases between the two germline ends. Germline V CDR1 and CDR2: SGHRS, YFSETQ.